A selection of T cell receptor beta chains follows, all from one sample in a study of blood T cells in healthy people across ages. MiXCR was run by TCRdb on the 5' RACE reads, yielding one entry per CDR3 protein. Here the sample spans hundreds of thousands of distinct CDR3 sequences, 44% being singletons. Sample: blood. The receptor source for this set is a man in his 60s in good health. Both conserved end residues are part of each CDR3. D genes are given only for firm matches.

j_gene: TRBJ2-7; d_gene: TRBD1; v_gene: TRBV7-2; CDR3aa: CTSSLDRSSYEQYF
j_gene: TRBJ1-2; d_gene: NA; v_gene: TRBV7-2; CDR3aa: CASSQRGGDGYTF
j_gene: TRBJ2-1; d_gene: TRBD2; v_gene: TRBV5-1; CDR3aa: CASRGLAGYHEQFF
j_gene: TRBJ2-7; d_gene: NA; v_gene: TRBV11-3; CDR3aa: CASSLPVRDNTYEQYF
j_gene: TRBJ2-3; d_gene: NA; v_gene: TRBV20-1; CDR3aa: CSARAYRTITDTQYF
j_gene: TRBJ1-4; d_gene: NA; v_gene: TRBV2; CDR3aa: CATRRGFGWLFF
j_gene: TRBJ2-7; d_gene: NA; v_gene: TRBV18; CDR3aa: CASSPQRTDQQYF
j_gene: TRBJ1-3; d_gene: NA; v_gene: TRBV20-1; CDR3aa: CSGTDSGNTIYF
j_gene: TRBJ1-1; d_gene: NA; v_gene: TRBV4-3; CDR3aa: CASSHGGNTEAFF
j_gene: TRBJ1-4; d_gene: TRBD1; v_gene: TRBV12-3/TRBV12-4; CDR3aa: CASSRHRGGGEKLFF
j_gene: TRBJ2-1; d_gene: NA; v_gene: TRBV27; CDR3aa: CASSLISSSYNEQFF
j_gene: TRBJ1-5; d_gene: NA; v_gene: TRBV7-9; CDR3aa: CASSSGYQPQHF
j_gene: TRBJ1-1; d_gene: NA; v_gene: TRBV5-1; CDR3aa: CASSLASNTEAFF
j_gene: TRBJ2-1; d_gene: NA; v_gene: TRBV20-1; CDR3aa: CSASTELGEQFF
j_gene: TRBJ2-7; d_gene: NA; v_gene: TRBV6-5; CDR3aa: CASSPSGLAPYEQYF
j_gene: TRBJ2-1; d_gene: TRBD2; v_gene: TRBV6-4; CDR3aa: CASSVAGGPGEQFF
j_gene: TRBJ2-4; d_gene: NA; v_gene: TRBV3-1; CDR3aa: CASSQDPMPKAKNIQYF
j_gene: TRBJ1-1; d_gene: NA; v_gene: TRBV9; CDR3aa: CASSPYAGQKAFF
j_gene: TRBJ1-2; d_gene: NA; v_gene: TRBV29-1; CDR3aa: CSVETLSDGYTF
j_gene: TRBJ2-3; d_gene: TRBD2; v_gene: TRBV20-1; CDR3aa: CSAPGLASFTDTQYF
j_gene: TRBJ2-3; d_gene: TRBD2; v_gene: TRBV20-1; CDR3aa: CSARDVAGGGDTDTQYF
j_gene: NA; d_gene: NA; v_gene: TRBV7-2; CDR3aa: CASSLEPGGPGEQYF
j_gene: TRBJ2-7; d_gene: TRBD1; v_gene: TRBV5-6; CDR3aa: CASSLPGQDYEQYF
j_gene: TRBJ2-7; d_gene: NA; v_gene: TRBV7-2; CDR3aa: CASSSSTVSYEQYF
j_gene: TRBJ2-5; d_gene: TRBD2; v_gene: TRBV7-2; CDR3aa: CASSFTSGGSYNEQYF
j_gene: TRBJ2-3; d_gene: TRBD2; v_gene: TRBV3-1; CDR3aa: CASSPGTSGRRDTQYF
j_gene: TRBJ2-1; d_gene: TRBD1; v_gene: TRBV30; CDR3aa: CAWEPGQGSYNEQFF
j_gene: TRBJ2-5; d_gene: NA; v_gene: TRBV5-1; CDR3aa: CASSLGPQYQETQYF
j_gene: TRBJ2-7; d_gene: NA; v_gene: TRBV3-1; CDR3aa: CASSQDPPPSYEQYF
j_gene: TRBJ1-2; d_gene: NA; v_gene: TRBV5-1; CDR3aa: CASSPEWSRVYGYTF
j_gene: TRBJ1-2; d_gene: TRBD1; v_gene: TRBV6-6; CDR3aa: CASIPDRGGGYTF
j_gene: TRBJ2-7; d_gene: TRBD2; v_gene: TRBV27; CDR3aa: CAGWTSGATYEQYF
j_gene: TRBJ2-1; d_gene: TRBD2; v_gene: TRBV9; CDR3aa: CASSVSGGGLNEQFF
j_gene: TRBJ2-1; d_gene: NA; v_gene: TRBV7-2; CDR3aa: CASSSRLYNEQFF
j_gene: TRBJ2-4; d_gene: NA; v_gene: TRBV12-3/TRBV12-4; CDR3aa: CASSAGGLDKNIQYF
j_gene: TRBJ1-2; d_gene: NA; v_gene: TRBV29-1; CDR3aa: CSVPNDSSYGYTF
j_gene: TRBJ2-1; d_gene: NA; v_gene: TRBV28; CDR3aa: CASSLLVRQPTDSEQFF
j_gene: TRBJ2-1; d_gene: NA; v_gene: TRBV29-1; CDR3aa: CSVAAVHTYNEQFF
j_gene: TRBJ2-7; d_gene: NA; v_gene: TRBV9; CDR3aa: CASSYGERAYEQYF
j_gene: TRBJ2-5; d_gene: TRBD2; v_gene: TRBV2; CDR3aa: CASSGIAGVETQYF
j_gene: TRBJ2-1; d_gene: NA; v_gene: TRBV7-8; CDR3aa: CASSWGGAGCEQFF
j_gene: TRBJ2-7; d_gene: NA; v_gene: TRBV21-1; CDR3aa: CASAVVRHLPKEQYF
j_gene: TRBJ1-1; d_gene: NA; v_gene: TRBV20-1; CDR3aa: CSASRQASEAFF
j_gene: TRBJ2-7; d_gene: NA; v_gene: TRBV7-9; CDR3aa: CASSARQYYEQYF
j_gene: TRBJ2-7; d_gene: NA; v_gene: TRBV2; CDR3aa: CASSYPDSSYEQYF
j_gene: TRBJ1-5; d_gene: NA; v_gene: TRBV30; CDR3aa: CAWSVQGNQPQHF
j_gene: TRBJ2-5; d_gene: TRBD2; v_gene: TRBV18; CDR3aa: CASSPQAGGRNEQYF
j_gene: TRBJ1-5; d_gene: TRBD1; v_gene: TRBV4-3; CDR3aa: CAGSPGTGRNQPQHF